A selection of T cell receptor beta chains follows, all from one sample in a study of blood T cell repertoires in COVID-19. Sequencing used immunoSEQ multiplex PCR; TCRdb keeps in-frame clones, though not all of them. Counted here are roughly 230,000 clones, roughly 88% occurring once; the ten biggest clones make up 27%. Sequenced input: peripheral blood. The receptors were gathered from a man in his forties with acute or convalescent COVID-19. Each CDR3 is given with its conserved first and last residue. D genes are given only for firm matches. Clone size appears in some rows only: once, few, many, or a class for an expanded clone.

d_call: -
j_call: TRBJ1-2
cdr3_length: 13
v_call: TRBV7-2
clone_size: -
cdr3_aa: CASSLGVDYGYTF
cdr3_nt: TGTGCCAGCAGCCTTGGAGTAGACTATGGCTACACCTTC

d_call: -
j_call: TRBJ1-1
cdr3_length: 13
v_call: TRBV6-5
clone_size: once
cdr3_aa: CASNRQGYTEAFF
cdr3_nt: TGTGCCAGCAATCGGCAGGGCTACACTGAAGCTTTCTTT

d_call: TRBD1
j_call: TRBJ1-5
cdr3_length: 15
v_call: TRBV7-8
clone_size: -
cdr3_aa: CASSLAGQGYQPQHF
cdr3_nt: TGTGCCAGCAGCTTAGCCGGACAGGGATATCAGCCCCAGCATTTT

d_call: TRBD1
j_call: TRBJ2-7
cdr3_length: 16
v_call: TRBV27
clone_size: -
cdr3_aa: CASSGKPGQGTYEQYF
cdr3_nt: TGTGCCAGCAGTGGTAAACCGGGACAGGGGACCTACGAGCAGTACTTC

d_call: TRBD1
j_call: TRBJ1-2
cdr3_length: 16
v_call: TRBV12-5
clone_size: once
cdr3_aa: CASGLVPGGRGVGYTF
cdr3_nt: TGTGCTAGTGGTTTGGTCCCCGGAGGCAGGGGGGTTGGCTACACCTTC

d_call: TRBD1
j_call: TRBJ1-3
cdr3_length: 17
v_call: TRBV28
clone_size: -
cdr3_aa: CASSLYWDRASGNTIYF
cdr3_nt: TGTGCCAGCAGTTTATACTGGGACAGGGCTTCTGGAAACACCATATATTTT

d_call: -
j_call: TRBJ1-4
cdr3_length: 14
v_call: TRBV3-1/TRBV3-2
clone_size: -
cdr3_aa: CASSQAGGHEKLFF
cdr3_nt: TGTGCCAGCAGCCAAGCGGGGGGACATGAAAAACTGTTTTTT

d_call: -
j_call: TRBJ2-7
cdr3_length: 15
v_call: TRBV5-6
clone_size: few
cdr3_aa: CASISLTGTSYEQYF
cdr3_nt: TGTGCCAGCATCTCCCTTACAGGTACCTCCTACGAGCAGTACTTC

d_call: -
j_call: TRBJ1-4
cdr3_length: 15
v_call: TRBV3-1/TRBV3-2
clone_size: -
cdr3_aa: CASSLGTAGGEKLFF
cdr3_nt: TGTGCCAGCAGCCTTGGGACCGCCGGAGGGGAAAAACTGTTTTTT

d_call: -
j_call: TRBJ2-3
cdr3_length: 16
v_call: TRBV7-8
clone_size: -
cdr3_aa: CASSLGSQGLTDTQYF
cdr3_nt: TGTGCCAGCAGCTTAGGTTCGCAGGGCCTCACAGATACGCAGTATTTT

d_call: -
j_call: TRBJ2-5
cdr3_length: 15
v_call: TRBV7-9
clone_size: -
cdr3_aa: CASSPPLSGEETQYF
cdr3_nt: TGTGCCAGCAGCCCACCTCTTTCGGGGGAAGAGACCCAGTACTTC

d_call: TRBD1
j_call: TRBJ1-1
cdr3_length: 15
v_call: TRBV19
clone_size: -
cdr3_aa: CASSTQWTGDTEAFF
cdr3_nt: TGTGCCAGTAGTACTCAGTGGACAGGGGACACTGAAGCTTTCTTT

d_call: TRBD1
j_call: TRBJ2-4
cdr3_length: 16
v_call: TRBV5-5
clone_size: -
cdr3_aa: CASSLEKQGAWNIQYF
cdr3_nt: TGTGCCAGCAGCTTGGAGAAACAGGGGGCTTGGAACATTCAGTACTTC

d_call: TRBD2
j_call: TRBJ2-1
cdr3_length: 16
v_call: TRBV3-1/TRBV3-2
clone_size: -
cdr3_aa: CASSQDPAGGGREQFF
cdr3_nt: TGTGCCAGCAGCCAAGATCCAGCGGGAGGCGGCAGGGAGCAGTTCTTC

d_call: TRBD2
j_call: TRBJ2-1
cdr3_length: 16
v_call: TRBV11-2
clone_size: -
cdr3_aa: CASSLRRGRGKNEQFF
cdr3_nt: TGTGCCAGCAGCTTACGACGCGGGAGGGGCAAGAATGAGCAGTTCTTC

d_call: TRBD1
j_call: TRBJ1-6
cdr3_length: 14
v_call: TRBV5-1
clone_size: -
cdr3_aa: CASTRTGGNSPLHF
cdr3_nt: TGCGCCAGCACCAGGACAGGGGGAAATTCACCCCTCCACTTT

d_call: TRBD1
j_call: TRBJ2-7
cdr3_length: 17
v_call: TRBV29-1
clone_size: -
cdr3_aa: CSVEPRVAGTGGGEQYF
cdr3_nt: TGCAGCGTTGAACCGCGCGTGGCTGGGACAGGGGGCGGCGAGCAGTACTTC

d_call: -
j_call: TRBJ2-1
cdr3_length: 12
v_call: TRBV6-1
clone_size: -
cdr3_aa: CASSERYNEQFF
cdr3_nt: TGTGCCAGCAGTGAGAGGTACAATGAGCAGTTCTTC

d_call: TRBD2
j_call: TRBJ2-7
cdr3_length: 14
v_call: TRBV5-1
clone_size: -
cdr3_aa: CASSLASSGYEQYF
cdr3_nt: TGCGCCAGCAGCTTGGCTTCTAGCGGTTACGAGCAGTACTTC

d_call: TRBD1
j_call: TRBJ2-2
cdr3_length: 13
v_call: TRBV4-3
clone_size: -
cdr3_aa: CASSADRGGELFF
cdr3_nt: TGCGCCAGCAGCGCGGACAGGGGCGGGGAGCTGTTTTTT

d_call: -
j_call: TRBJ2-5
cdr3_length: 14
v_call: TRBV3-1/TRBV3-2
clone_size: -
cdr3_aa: CASSQEQGWETQYF
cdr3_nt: TGTGCCAGCAGCCAAGAACAGGGATGGGAGACCCAGTACTTC

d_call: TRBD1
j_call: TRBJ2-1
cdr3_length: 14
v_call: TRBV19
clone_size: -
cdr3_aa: CASKTPGQHYEQFF
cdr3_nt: TGTGCCAGTAAAACACCGGGACAGCACTATGAGCAGTTCTTC

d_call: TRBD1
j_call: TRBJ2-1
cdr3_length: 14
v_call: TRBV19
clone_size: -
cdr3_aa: CASSGQGFYNEQFF
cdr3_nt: TGTGCCAGTAGCGGACAGGGGTTTTACAATGAGCAGTTCTTC

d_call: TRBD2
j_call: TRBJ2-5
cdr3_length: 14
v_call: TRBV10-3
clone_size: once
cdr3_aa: CATSLATTQETQYF
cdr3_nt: TGTGCCACCTCACTAGCGACTACTCAAGAGACCCAGTACTTC

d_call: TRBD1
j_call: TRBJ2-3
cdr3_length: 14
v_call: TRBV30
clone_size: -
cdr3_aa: CAWSVQGATDTQYF
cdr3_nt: TGTGCCTGGAGTGTACAGGGGGCTACAGATACGCAGTATTTT